This T cell receptor beta chain was captured in a study of cytomegalovirus exposure and HLA in healthy donors. Overall study findings and caveats: For presence/absence analyses, sequencing depth was assumed to be roughly uniform across donors.

PCR was performed using 60 Vbeta and 13 Jbeta primers. The protocol was immunoSEQ multiplex PCR, while the TCRdb copy is restricted to in-frame clones and leaves out a portion. The repertoire has 170,000 or so clones, roughly three quarters of them found once; the top ten carry just under 3%. Details on this clone: Its antigen remains unknown.

J lost 3 bases, V lost 1 base, and 2 bases had no gene match. The CDR3 loop spans 14 amino acids. CDR1 is LNHDA, CDR2 SQIVND, per germline (reference sequence). The sequencing sample was made of PBMCs. The source of this sequence is a male donor in good health and CMV-seronegative. The chain combines TRBV19 with TRBJ2-7; 8 bases agree with TRBD1. Here the CDR3 reads CASSIGQGFYEQYF. The CDR3 region has the DNA TGTGCCAGTAGTATAGGACAGGGGTTCTACGAGCAGTACTTC.